This entry lists 25 T cell receptor beta chains sequenced from one sample in a study of blood T cell repertoires in COVID-19. Libraries were prepared by immunoSEQ multiplex PCR; TCRdb keeps only in-frame clonotypes and omits some of them. Here the sample spans about 220,000 clones, 65% to 85% being singletons. The sample taken for sequencing was PBMCs or T cells enriched from blood (not recorded which). Every receptor here comes from a woman aged 55-69 years who had recovered from COVID-19.

The chain recombines TRBV12-5 with TRBJ2-7; possibly TRBD1 for D (6 bases). CDR1 and CDR2 (germline): LGHNT, FRNRAP. The ends were cut back, 11 bases at V and 1 base at J, with 12 bases in the middle. This CDR3 spans 12 amino acids. The CDR3 bases are TGTGCTTCTACGGGACAATCCTACGAGCAGTACTTC. Its protein is CASTGQSYEQYF.

This rearrangement joins TRBV9 to TRBJ2-1, with 8 bases fitting TRBD1. The germline gives CDR1 SGDLS, CDR2 YYNGEE. V was pared by 4 bases and J by 3 bases, with 6 bases of the junction left unmatched. The CDR3 has 15 residues. The CDR3 bases are TGTGCCAGCAGCCCCTCGGACAGGGTCTACAATGAGCAGTTCTTC. Translated, it gives CASSPSDRVYNEQFF.

V and J are TRBV7-9 and TRBJ1-2; a weak D match, TRBD1 (6 bases). The CDR3 is 12 residues long. Trimming pared 5 bases from V and 6 bases from J, leaving 10 bases between. From germline, CDR1 is SEHNR and CDR2 FQNEAQ (reference sequence). The CDR3 loop reads CASSRTANGYTF. CDR3 bases: TGTGCCAGCAGCCGGACAGCTAATGGCTACACCTTC.

The table lists this clone with a count of one. The rearrangement links TRBV6-1 to TRBJ1-3; possibly TRBD1 for D (6 bases). This CDR3 has 18 amino acids. Germline-derived CDR1 and CDR2 are MNHNS and SASEGT. V dropped 2 bases and J dropped 1 base, with 18 bases sitting between them. This CDR3 reads CASSEPLGRGTSGNTIYF. Here the CDR3 DNA reads TGTGCCAGCAGTGAACCCCTAGGCAGGGGCACTTCTGGAAACACCATATATTTT.

V is TRBV12-5 and J is TRBJ2-1; 10 bases line up with TRBD2. This CDR3 region has 15 residues. CDR1 is LGHNT, CDR2 FRNRAP, per germline. Unmatched junction bases numbered 10, after V lost 6 bases and J lost 8 bases. The CDR3 protein is CASGYGLAEGDEQFF. The CDR3 coding sequence is TGTGCTAGTGGATACGGACTAGCGGAAGGGGATGAGCAGTTCTTC.

The CDR3 sequence: CASSPGDSAYEQYF. In nucleotides, the CDR3 is TGTGCCAGCAGCCCCGGAGATAGCGCCTACGAGCAGTACTTC. The chain couples TRBV3-1 (or the pseudogene TRBV3-2) to TRBJ2-7, with D maybe TRBD2 (5 bases). The CDR3 is 14 residues long. Looked up from germline, CDR1 is LGHDT and CDR2 is YNNKEL (reference sequence). Trimming shortened V by 4 bases and J by 2 bases, and 12 bases separated the two germline ends.

The V and J genes are TRBV24-1 and TRBJ2-1, with 11 bases that match TRBD2. CDR3 length: 16 residues. Germline lookup yields CDR1 KGHDR and CDR2 SFDVKD. Trimming removed 4 bases from V and 3 bases from J; junction bases left unmatched: 4. CDR3 sequence reads: CATSDSGTSGYNEQFF. In DNA, the CDR3 is TGTGCCACCAGTGACTCCGGGACTAGCGGCTACAATGAGCAGTTCTTC.

This chain joins TRBV27 and TRBJ1-2; 10 bases agree with TRBD1. This CDR3 spans 15 amino acids. After removal of 3 bases from V and 8 bases from J, the junction contained 9 bases not matched to a gene. From germline, CDR1 is MNHEY and CDR2 SMNVEV (reference sequence). In DNA form, the CDR3 reads TGTGCCAGCAGTTTTGAGACAGGGGGCGTAGAGGGCTACACCTTC. Translation: CASSFETGGVEGYTF.

The CDR3 coding sequence is TGTGCCAGCAGCTTAGCCGGGGATACTGAAGCTTTCTTT. Its translation is CASSLAGDTEAFF. The rearrangement uses TRBV7-2 and TRBJ1-1; D is unresolved. Germline V CDR1 and CDR2: SGHTA, FQGNSA. V was cut by 0 bases and J by 5 bases, with 7 bases left in between. This CDR3 has 13 residues.

The genes are TRBV7-3 and TRBJ2-3; D may be TRBD1 (6 bases). V was cut by 1 base and J by 2 bases, with 7 bases left in between. Germline V CDR1 and CDR2: SGHTA, FQGTGA. This CDR3 is 14 amino acids long. CDR3 residues: CASSLRDITDTQYF. The CDR3 region has the DNA TGTGCCAGCAGCTTAAGGGACATCACAGATACGCAGTATTTT.

This clone was picked up a small number of times. The rearrangement uses TRBV5-1 and TRBJ1-1; D remains unclear. The V end was cut by 0 bases, the J end by 3 bases, with 9 bases between. Per germline, CDR1 SGHRS and CDR2 YFSETQ. There are 14 residues in the CDR3. In DNA form, the CDR3 reads TGCGCCAGCAGCTTGGATCTCACGGACACTGAAGCTTTCTTT. Protein product: CASSLDLTDTEAFF.

Remarks on this clone: Other DNA sequences in the same sample also yield this CDR3. The rearrangement links TRBV6-5 to TRBJ2-1; TRBD2 matches at 8 bases. Germline trimming cut 5 bases from V and 1 base from J; bases unmatched to any gene: 1. CDR1 is MNHEY and CDR2 is SVGAGI in the germline V gene. This CDR3 has 14 residues. The CDR3: CASSSGSSYNEQFF. CDR3 coding DNA: TGTGCCAGCAGTAGCGGGAGTTCCTACAATGAGCAGTTCTTC.

The chain links TRBV6-4 to TRBJ2-3, with 8 bases fitting TRBD2. This CDR3 region has 15 residues. V trimming: 6 bases; J trimming: 2 bases; junction bases outside the gene matches: 7. Per the germline V gene, CDR1 is MRHNA and CDR2 is SNTAGT. CDR3 protein: CASSRGGRDTDTQYF. In DNA, the CDR3 is TGTGCCAGCAGCCGGGGGGGCCGAGACACAGATACGCAGTATTTT.

This clone has more than one count but fewer than ten. V usage is TRBV6-5 and J usage is TRBJ2-7; D might be TRBD1 (6 bases). This CDR3 spans 14 amino acids. CDR1 is MNHEY and CDR2 is SVGAGI in the germline V gene. V gave up 8 bases and J gave up 1 base, with 15 bases separating them. The CDR3 spells CASWPGHPSYEQYF. In DNA form, the CDR3 reads TGTGCCAGCTGGCCGGGACACCCATCCTACGAGCAGTACTTC.

This chain connects TRBV4-3 to TRBJ2-5; D is perhaps TRBD2 (6 bases). The germline gives CDR1 LGHNA, CDR2 YSLEER. V gave up 0 bases and J gave up 1 base, with 18 bases separating them. The CDR3 length is 18 residues. CDR3 amino acids: CASSQDIMASARQETQYF. The CDR3 coding sequence is TGCGCCAGCAGCCAAGATATTATGGCTAGCGCGCGCCAAGAGACCCAGTACTTC.

The V and J genes are TRBV9 and TRBJ1-1; weak D call: TRBD1 (5 bases). The V gene's germline CDR1 is SGDLS and CDR2 YYNGEE. This CDR3 contains 17 residues. Trimming cost V 3 bases and J 0 bases, with 18 bases left between them. The DNA for the CDR3 is TGTGCCAGCAGCGCGGGGACTCCCTGGACCTTGAACACTGAAGCTTTCTTT. It codes for CASSAGTPWTLNTEAFF.

This clone showed up just a few times. This sequence joins TRBV7-2 and TRBJ1-5; D possibly corresponds to TRBD1 (6 bases). The CDR3 consists of 14 residues. Trimming took 5 bases from V and 5 from J, leaving 13 bases between them. Germline V gene data show CDR1 as SGHTA and CDR2 as FQGNSA. The CDR3 loop is CASSPRGFDQPQHF. CDR3 bases: TGTGCCAGCAGCCCCAGGGGTTTTGATCAGCCCCAGCATTTT.

V and J are TRBV3-1 (or the pseudogene TRBV3-2) and TRBJ2-3; 7 positions match TRBD2. The CDR3 totals 13 residues. The V segment lost 4 bases and the J segment 4 bases; nucleotides outside the gene matches: 2. Germline V CDR1 and CDR2: LGHDT, YNNKEL (reference sequence). Written as DNA, the CDR3 is TGTGCCAGCAGCCGGACTAGGGCAGATACGCAGTATTTT. This codes for CASSRTRADTQYF.

The rearrangement uses TRBV27 and TRBJ2-2; 10 bases are shared with TRBD1. Losses at the gene ends were 0 bases for V and 0 bases for J; bases not matched to a gene: 4. Germline V gene data show CDR1 as MNHEY and CDR2 as SMNVEV (reference sequence). The CDR3 extends over 18 amino acids. CDR3 bases: TGTGCCAGCAGTTTATCACCTGGACAGGGGGCGAACACCGGGGAGCTGTTTTTT. Its translation: CASSLSPGQGANTGELFF.

The rearrangement links TRBV7-2 to TRBJ2-1; 9 nucleotides align to TRBD1. Germline assignment: CDR1 SGHTA and CDR2 FQGNSA. V was clipped by 3 bases and J by 9 bases; unmatched bases: 6. The CDR3 has 14 residues. The CDR3 nucleotides read TGTGCCAGCAGCTTGGACAGGGGTCGAGTTGAGCAGTTCTTC. It is translated as CASSLDRGRVEQFF.

The V gene is TRBV16, the J gene TRBJ1-2, with TRBD1 matching over 9 bases. Germline CDR1 reads KGHSY; CDR2 reads FQNENV. After removal of 2 bases from V and 7 bases from J, the junction contained 14 bases not matched to a gene. This CDR3 contains 17 residues. CDR3 loop: CASSQLPNPTGGSGYTF. The CDR3 nucleotides read TGTGCCAGCAGCCAACTCCCAAACCCGACAGGGGGATCTGGCTACACCTTC.

This clone was seen only a few times. This chain links TRBV7-9 with TRBJ2-1; TRBD1 is a possible D gene (6 bases). Germline lookup yields CDR1 SEHNR and CDR2 FQNEAQ (reference sequence). The ends were cut back, 6 bases at V and 10 bases at J, with 13 bases in the middle. The CDR3 length is 12 residues. The CDR3 spells CASSPGAVEQFF. Written as DNA, the CDR3 is TGTGCCAGCAGTCCAGGGGCGGTAGAGCAGTTCTTC.

This clone was observed once. CDR3 DNA sequence: TGTGCCACCAGTGATTTCAGGCTAGCGGGAGCCTCGGGGATGTACGAGCAGTACTTC. Translation: CATSDFRLAGASGMYEQYF. V and J are TRBV24-1 and TRBJ2-7, with TRBD2 matching 10 bases. This CDR3 region has 19 residues. Germline CDR1 is KGHDR and CDR2 is SFDVKD. Trimming took 1 base from V and 4 from J; bases not matched to a gene: 15.

The rearrangement uses TRBV3-1 (or the pseudogene TRBV3-2) and TRBJ1-4; no clear D. The V gene's germline CDR1 is LGHDT and CDR2 YNNKEL (reference sequence). The CDR3 length is 15 residues. V shed 4 bases and J shed 0 bases, with 9 bases lying between them. The CDR3 coding sequence is TGTGCCAGCAGCCGGAGGGTTGCAACTAATGAAAAACTGTTTTTT. As protein: CASSRRVATNEKLFF.

This clone was detected once. The chain uses TRBV6-5 and TRBJ1-2, with D tentatively TRBD1 (6 bases). The CDR3 covers 13 residues. CDR1 and CDR2 from the germline V gene are MNHEY and SVGAGI. V lost 2 bases to trimming and J lost 5 bases, with 9 bases between them. Here the CDR3 reads CASSYRDTYGYTF. Written as DNA, the CDR3 is TGTGCCAGCAGTTACCGGGACACTTATGGCTACACCTTC.